These 27 T cell receptor beta chains were sequenced from one sample in a study of control samples from healthy donors and cancer patients. The assay was immunoSEQ multiplex PCR, and TCRdb's table has in-frame clones only and misses some. The sample includes around 55,000 clones, roughly 87% seen only once; the top ten take 3.8%. The sample taken for sequencing was blood. These receptors all stem from a man between 50 and 59 years old in good health.

The chain is built from TRBV7-6 and TRBJ2-5; 10 nucleotides line up with TRBD1. CDR1 is SGHVS, CDR2 FNYEAQ, per germline. The CDR3 length is 17 residues. V was pared by 4 bases and J by 4 bases, with 12 bases of the junction left unmatched. DNA of the CDR3: TGTGCCAGCAGCTCCACACCCGGACAGGGGGGCGGAGAGACCCAGTACTTC. Translating gives CASSSTPGQGGGETQYF.

This clone has just a few counts. The chain is built from TRBV7-8 and TRBJ2-3; the match to TRBD2 covers 9 bases. The V and J ends lost 3 bases and 0 bases, in that order; junction bases with no gene match: 7. The CDR3 totals 17 residues. Germline V CDR1 and CDR2: SGHVS, FQNEAQ. CDR3 sequence: CASSLATSGTSTDTQYF. The CDR3 bases are TGTGCCAGCAGCTTGGCGACTAGCGGAACTAGCACAGATACGCAGTATTTT.

This clone was counted a few times. The chain couples TRBV4-1 to TRBJ1-1, with D possibly TRBD1 on 5 matching bases. Germline CDR1 reads MGHRA; CDR2 reads YSYEKL. There are 16 residues in the CDR3. V was cut by 0 bases and J by 1 base, with 12 bases left in between. CDR3 protein: CASSQDVETGNTEAFF. The CDR3 DNA reads as TGCGCCAGCAGCCAAGATGTGGAAACAGGGAACACTGAAGCTTTCTTT.

V gene TRBV5-1 combines with J gene TRBJ2-1; TRBD2 aligns across 14 bases. The CDR3 spans 17 residues. The V gene end was trimmed by 4 bases and the J gene end by 4 bases; junction bases not matched to a gene: 7. Germline V gene lookup returns CDR1 SGHRS and CDR2 YFSETQ. DNA of the CDR3: TGCGCCAGCAGCCTGGGACTAGCGGGAGATGGGTACAATGAGCAGTTCTTC. This gives the protein CASSLGLAGDGYNEQFF.

There are a few counts of this clone. The V gene is TRBV3-1 (or the pseudogene TRBV3-2), the J gene TRBJ2-3; TRBD2 might be the D (6 bases). The V end lost 3 bases, the J end lost 6 bases, and 16 bases lay between the germline ends. The CDR3 is made up of 15 amino acids. Germline V gene data show CDR1 as LGHDT and CDR2 as YNNKEL (reference sequence). DNA of the CDR3: TGTGCCAGCAGCCATAAGGAAGGAGCGGGTGATACGCAGTATTTT. It is translated as CASSHKEGAGDTQYF.

V usage is TRBV15 and J usage is TRBJ1-3; unclear D gene. This CDR3 comprises 13 residues. Germline V CDR1 and CDR2: LNHNV, YYDKDF (reference sequence). Trimming cost V 1 base and J 2 bases, with 3 bases left between them. CDR3 residues: CATSRAAGNTIYF. The DNA for the CDR3 is TGTGCCACCAGCAGAGCGGCTGGAAACACCATATATTTT.

The chain links TRBV7-2 to TRBJ1-5, with 9 bases matching TRBD1. The CDR3 has 15 amino acids. V shed 0 bases and J 6 bases; nucleotides not matched to a gene: 3. Per germline, CDR1 SGHTA and CDR2 FQGNSA. CDR3 in DNA: TGTGCCAGCAGCTTAGCTCGGACAGGGGCTCAGCCCCAGCATTTT. It is translated as CASSLARTGAQPQHF.

This sequence joins TRBV6-5 and TRBJ1-1; the D is unclear. There are 12 residues in the CDR3. V gave up 6 bases and J gave up 5 bases, with 10 bases separating them. Germline V gene sequence: CDR1 MNHEY, CDR2 SVGAGI. This CDR3 is CASSQRTTEAFF. In nucleotides, the CDR3 is TGTGCCAGCAGCCAGAGGACGACTGAAGCTTTCTTT.

The V and J genes are TRBV27 and TRBJ2-3; D ambiguous. The CDR3 is 15 amino acids. Per the germline V gene, CDR1 is MNHEY and CDR2 is SMNVEV (reference sequence). Between the trimmed V and J ends, which lost 5 bases and 1 base, there was a span of 13 bases. The CDR3 coding sequence is TGTGCCAGCAGTATCTTGGATCCTCGCACAGATACGCAGTATTTT. This translates into CASSILDPRTDTQYF.

The V and J genes are TRBV7-3 and TRBJ2-5, with D possibly TRBD1 on 5 matching bases. CDR3 length equals 14 residues. Germline V gene sequence: CDR1 SGHTA, CDR2 FQGTGA. V lost 2 bases, J lost 5 bases, and 12 bases lay in between. As DNA, the CDR3 is TGTGCCAGCAGCTTAGGGGCCGAGTCGGAGACCCAGTACTTC. Its translation is CASSLGAESETQYF. The full variable domain, its missing parts supplied by reference TRBV7-3 and TRBJ2-5, is GAGVSQTPSNKVTEKGKYVELRCDPISGHTALYWYRQSLGQGPEFLIYFQGTGAADDSGLPNDRFFAVRPEGSVSTLKIQRTERGDSAVYLCASSLGAESETQYFGPGTRLLVL.

Here the CDR3 reads CASSLGTSSSTDTQYF. DNA of the CDR3: TGTGCCAGCAGCCTAGGGACTTCTTCTAGCACAGATACGCAGTATTTT. The V call is TRBV5-8, the J call TRBJ2-3; perhaps TRBD2 as D (6 bases). Germline CDR1 SGHTS, CDR2 YDEGEE. CDR3 length: 16 amino acids. Trimming took off 4 bases at V and 0 bases at J, with 15 bases between the two ends.

Only a few counts were recorded for this clone. The chain uses TRBV3-1 (or the pseudogene TRBV3-2) and TRBJ1-1, with D possibly being TRBD1 (5 bases). V was pared by 4 bases and J by 6 bases, with 12 bases between. The CDR3 totals 13 residues. CDR1 and CDR2 from the germline V gene are LGHDT and YNNKEL (reference sequence). The CDR3 DNA is TGTGCCAGCAGCCTCGCAGGGTCTCCTGAAGCTTTCTTT. It encodes CASSLAGSPEAFF.

The chain is built from TRBV28 and TRBJ2-5; D is possibly TRBD1 (7 bases). Trimming stripped 6 bases from V and 5 bases from J, with 19 bases between. The CDR3 consists of 15 residues. Germline values: CDR1 MDHEN, CDR2 SYDVKM. The CDR3, as DNA: TGTGCCAGCAGCCGGACAGGCGGGACATGGGAGACCCAGTACTTC. Translated: CASSRTGGTWETQYF.

The rearrangement joins TRBV3-1 (or the pseudogene TRBV3-2) to TRBJ2-5; 7 bases are a match to TRBD2. Germline V gene lookup returns CDR1 LGHDT and CDR2 YNNKEL (reference sequence). V trimming: 1 base; J trimming: 7 bases; junction bases outside the gene matches: 9. This CDR3 has 15 amino acids. Here the CDR3 reads CASSQGRAGVTTQYF. CDR3 coding DNA: TGTGCCAGCAGCCAAGGGCGCGCGGGAGTTACGACCCAGTACTTC.

The chain is built from TRBV11-1 and TRBJ2-3, with 9 bases aligning to TRBD1. In germline, CDR1 is SGHAT, CDR2 FQDESV (reference sequence). The CDR3 covers 15 residues. V was pared by 5 bases and J by 0 bases, with 3 bases of the junction left unmatched. The CDR3 nucleotides read TGTGCCAGCAGCCCCGGGACAGGGAGCACAGATACGCAGTATTTT. Residues: CASSPGTGSTDTQYF.

The chain uses TRBV25-1 and TRBJ2-3; 8 bases are shared with TRBD2. CDR3 size: 16 residues. Trimming cost V 10 bases and J 0 bases; bases outside gene matches: 12. Germline CDR1 and CDR2: MGHDK and SYGVNS. CDR3: CATTTSDLASTDTQYF. CDR3 sequence (DNA): TGTGCCACAACGACTAGCGACCTTGCTAGCACAGATACGCAGTATTTT.

The rearrangement uses TRBV6-5 and TRBJ1-3, with a possible D match to TRBD1 (5 bases). Looked up from germline, CDR1 is MNHEY and CDR2 is SVGAGI. V gave up 5 bases and J gave up 0 bases, with 11 bases separating them. This CDR3 contains 15 residues. The CDR3 region is CASSRGHHSGNTIYF. In DNA form, the CDR3 reads TGTGCCAGCAGTCGAGGACACCACTCTGGAAACACCATATATTTT.

About this clone itself: At one of its ends the junction is not consistent with the germline gene, which may arise from a read error. The chain has TRBV15 and TRBJ1-6; D gene uncertain. Germline CDR1 LNHNV, CDR2 YYDKDF (reference sequence). This CDR3 comprises 13 residues. CDR3 coding DNA: TGTGCCGCCAGACCTTACTATAATTCACCCCTCCACTTT. Its translation is CAARPYYNSPLHF.

This clone has just a few counts. The J gene is TRBJ1-1, the V gene TRBV3-1 (or the pseudogene TRBV3-2); 9 bases line up with TRBD1. Looked up from germline, CDR1 is LGHDT and CDR2 is YNNKEL (reference sequence). The CDR3 length is 13 residues. V was pared by 0 bases and J by 11 bases, with 4 bases of the junction left unmatched. CDR3: CASSQDQGQGAFF. The CDR3 nucleotides are TGTGCCAGCAGCCAAGATCAAGGACAGGGGGCTTTCTTT.

V and J are TRBV12-3 or TRBV12-4 and TRBJ2-2, with no clear D. V dropped 2 bases and J dropped 6 bases, with 1 base sitting between them. The CDR3 has 11 amino acids. The CDR3 loop reads CASSLPGELFF. The CDR3 bases are TGTGCCAGCAGTTTACCCGGGGAGCTGTTTTTT.

The gene calls are TRBV3-1 (or the pseudogene TRBV3-2) and TRBJ1-1, with unresolved D. The CDR3 is 16 residues long. With 0 bases removed from V and 6 bases from J, the gap between germline ends came to 17 bases. Germline-derived CDR1 and CDR2 are LGHDT and YNNKEL (reference sequence). Written as DNA, the CDR3 is TGTGCCAGCAGCCAAGATAGTGCGTTCTGGGCGTCTGAAGCTTTCTTT. It specifies CASSQDSAFWASEAFF.

The genes are TRBV5-1 and TRBJ1-1; 7 bases align to TRBD1. This CDR3 comprises 16 residues. CDR1 is SGHRS, CDR2 YFSETQ, per germline. The V segment lost 4 bases and the J segment 8 bases; nucleotides outside the gene matches: 17. This chain's CDR3 is CASSPSLGQILAEAFF. The CDR3 DNA reads as TGCGCCAGCAGCCCCTCCTTGGGACAGATACTCGCGGAAGCTTTCTTT.

This sequence joins TRBV28 and TRBJ1-6, with D unresolved. The CDR3 runs to 14 residues. V was trimmed by 1 base and J by 5 bases, leaving 6 bases between them. The germline V gene encodes CDR1 MDHEN and CDR2 SYDVKM. The CDR3 here is CASSLLRDNSPLHF. CDR3 nucleotide sequence: TGTGCCAGCAGTTTATTGAGGGATAATTCACCCCTCCACTTT.

The chain uses TRBV10-3 and TRBJ2-5; 12 bases align to TRBD2. V was clipped by 5 bases and J by 4 bases; unmatched bases: 2. Germline CDR1 and CDR2: ENHRY and SYGVKD. The CDR3 loop spans 14 amino acids. CDR3 loop: CAISPSGRGETQYF. DNA of the CDR3: TGTGCCATCAGTCCTAGCGGGAGGGGAGAGACCCAGTACTTC.

The chain joins TRBV5-1 to TRBJ2-7; D unclear. Trimming took 0 bases from V and 6 from J, leaving 10 bases between them. The CDR3 has 13 residues. Germline V lookup: CDR1 SGHRS, CDR2 YFSETQ. CDR3 sequence: CASSLAGSSEQYF. DNA of the CDR3: TGCGCCAGCAGCTTGGCCGGTTCATCCGAGCAGTACTTC.

The chain carries TRBV5-1 and TRBJ2-5; 8 nucleotides match TRBD2. The germline CDR1 and CDR2 sequences are SGHRS and YFSETQ. The length of the CDR3 is 15 residues. V was clipped by 1 base and J by 5 bases; unmatched bases: 7. CDR3 DNA: TGCGCCAGCAGCTTGCGTCTAGCGGGTGGTGAGACCCAGTACTTC. The encoded protein is CASSLRLAGGETQYF.

The J gene is TRBJ2-7, the V gene TRBV3-1 (or the pseudogene TRBV3-2), with D tentatively TRBD2 (6 bases). V gave up 1 base and J gave up 1 base, with 8 bases separating them. The germline CDR1 and CDR2 sequences are LGHDT and YNNKEL (reference sequence). The CDR3 totals 14 residues. The CDR3 protein is CASSQAGGSYEQYF. The CDR3 DNA reads TGTGCCAGCAGCCAAGCCGGAGGGTCCTACGAGCAGTACTTC.